These 11 T cell receptor beta chains share one sample of origin, sequenced in a study of T-cell reconstitution after alpha-beta-depleted transplantation in children. During its preparation, the TCRbeta library received unique molecular identifiers. Via MiXCR, TCRdb re-called the PCR reads, giving one row per CDR3 protein. The data hold more than 450,000 distinct CDR3 sequences, with 15% to 20% observed a single time. This sample comprised PBMCs from the stem cell graft donor, obtained from the stem cell graft. The receptors originated from a human donor who donated a stem cell graft to a child with acute lymphoblastic leukemia.

The V and J genes are TRBV13 and TRBJ2-5; D is uncertain. This CDR3 spans 14 amino acids. Germline loops: CDR1 PRHDT, CDR2 FYEKMQ (reference sequence). V lost 2 bases and J lost 4, with 11 bases in between. CDR3 region: CASSLFRVLETQYF. The CDR3 DNA is TGTGCCAGCAGCTTATTCCGCGTATTAGAGACCCAGTACTTC.

CDR3 sequence (DNA): TGCAGCGTTGAAGATCCGGCGGGCTCCTACAATGAGCAGTTCTTC. Encoded protein: CSVEDPAGSYNEQFF. The V gene is TRBV29-1, the J gene TRBJ2-1; tentative D call: TRBD2 (5 bases). There are 15 residues in the CDR3. V was cut by 0 bases and J by 0 bases, with 9 bases left in between. Looked up from germline, CDR1 is SQVTM and CDR2 is ANQGSEA.

The chain couples TRBV20-1 to TRBJ2-7, with 9 bases fitting TRBD1. V lost 7 bases, J lost 3 bases, and 7 bases stayed unmatched. The CDR3 is 13 residues long. The germline CDR1 and CDR2 sequences are DFQATT and SNEGSKA (reference sequence). DNA of the CDR3: TGCAGTGTTAGTAGGGACAGGGACTACGAGCAGTACTTC. This sequence encodes CSVSRDRDYEQYF.

V is TRBV7-9 and J is TRBJ2-1; D possibly corresponds to TRBD2 (6 bases). The germline V gene encodes CDR1 SEHNR and CDR2 FQNEAQ (reference sequence). This CDR3 is built from 16 residues. The ends were cut back, 5 bases at V and 6 bases at J, with 20 bases in the middle. CDR3 DNA: TGTGCCAGCAGCCCCCCCCGGGCCTCCGGGGGCAATGAGCAGTTCTTC. It specifies CASSPPRASGGNEQFF.

This clonotype was observed a few times. The gene calls are TRBV5-1 and TRBJ1-5; D gene unclear. V lost 4 bases, J lost 3 bases, and 29 bases lay in between. Germline-derived CDR1 and CDR2 are SGHRS and YFSETQ. The CDR3 sequence is 20 residues long. For the CDR3, the DNA is TGCGCCAGCAGCGCAGCTACAGCCGAACAGCACTTTCCTTCCAATCAGCCCCAGCATTTT. Translated, it gives CASSAATAEQHFPSNQPQHF.

In nucleotides, the CDR3 is TGCAGTGCTAGAGGGACCACTAGGGAATACGAGCAGTACTTC. It encodes CSARGTTREYEQYF. This chain uses TRBV20-1 with TRBJ2-7; tentative D call: TRBD2 (5 bases). Germline V lookup: CDR1 DFQATT, CDR2 SNEGSKA (reference sequence). V gave up 1 base and J gave up 4 bases, with 14 bases separating them. The CDR3 totals 14 residues.

This clonotype was seen a handful of times. The rearrangement joins TRBV5-1 to TRBJ2-7, with TRBD2 matching over 7 bases. Germline CDR1 is SGHRS and CDR2 is YFSETQ. V lost 4 bases and J lost 2; bases outside the gene matches: 9. The CDR3 is 15 amino acids. The CDR3 DNA reads TGCGCCAGCAGCCCGGGTAGGGACTACGCCTACGAGCAGTACTTC. This gives the protein CASSPGRDYAYEQYF. Combining the CDR3 with reference TRBV5-1 and TRBJ2-7 gives the whole variable domain KAGVTQTPRYLIKTRGQQVTLSCSPISGHRSVSWYQQTPGQGLQFLFEYFSETQRNKGNFPGRFSGRQFSNSRSEMNVSTLELGDSALYLCASSPGRDYAYEQYFGPGTRLTVT.

V gene TRBV18 combines with J gene TRBJ2-7; possible D gene TRBD1, 5 bases. V shed 0 bases and J shed 3 bases, with 6 bases lying between them. The CDR3 totals 13 residues. The germline V gene encodes CDR1 KGHSH and CDR2 LQKENI. The DNA of the CDR3 is TGTGCCAGCTCACCACCCCAGGGCTACGAGCAGTACTTC. Protein: CASSPPQGYEQYF.

This clonotype appeared a few times. The chain has TRBV7-9 and TRBJ2-1; 12 positions agree with TRBD2. The V and J ends lost 5 bases and 7 bases, in that order; junction bases with no gene match: 3. The germline V gene encodes CDR1 SEHNR and CDR2 FQNEAQ (reference sequence). The CDR3 extends over 14 amino acids. The CDR3: CASSHGTSGNEQFF. DNA for the CDR3: TGTGCCAGCAGCCACGGGACTAGCGGGAATGAGCAGTTCTTC.

This clonotype was detected only a few times. The rearrangement links TRBV27 to TRBJ2-3; the D is unclear. The CDR3 consists of 14 residues. With 6 bases removed from V and 6 bases from J, the gap between germline ends came to 16 bases. Germline lookup yields CDR1 MNHEY and CDR2 SMNVEV (reference sequence). This CDR3 reads CASRIINTMDTQYF. Here the CDR3 DNA reads TGTGCCAGCAGGATAATTAATACTATGGATACGCAGTATTTT.

V gene TRBV20-1 combines with J gene TRBJ2-7, with D perhaps matching TRBD2 (6 bases). This CDR3 comprises 16 residues. Germline V CDR1 and CDR2: DFQATT, SNEGSKA (reference sequence). Trimming pared 6 bases from V and 5 bases from J, leaving 26 bases between. CDR3 region: CSASRLAALTQHEQYF. DNA of the CDR3: TGCAGTGCATCCCGATTAGCGGCCCTTACTCAGCACGAGCAGTACTTC.